A selection of T cell receptor beta chains follows, all from one sample in a study of vaccination and CD4 T cells after COVID-19. Using its own MiXCR run on the PCR reads, TCRdb lists one record per CDR3 protein. The sample records 2,600 or so distinct CDR3 sequences, less than 45% being singletons. Antigens of these TCRs are unknown. Sequenced: CD4+ T cells from blood, cultured in vitro. These receptors were taken from a human donor who had recovered from COVID-19. CDR3s include the opening cysteine and the closing phenylalanine or tryptophan. The order of the fields is J gene, D gene, V gene, clone size, CDR3 protein, CDR3 DNA. The D gene is left open where the match is weak. Only some rows state a clone size, as once, few, many or a class for expanded clones.

>TRBJ2-6|TRBD1|TRBV20-1|few
CSALRQGAPGANVLTF
TGCAGTGCCCTTCGCCAGGGGGCGCCTGGGGCCAACGTCCTGACTTTC
>TRBJ1-5|NA|TRBV6-1|few
CASSLPPTVSNQPQHF
TGTGCCAGCAGTCTACCGCCGACAGTTAGCAATCAGCCCCAGCATTTT
>TRBJ1-5|NA|TRBV7-2|few
CASSLRSGNGRPQHF
TGTGCCAGCAGCTTAAGGTCGGGGAACGGTCGGCCCCAGCATTTT
>TRBJ2-7|NA|TRBV7-8|NA
CASSTSVGEQYF
TGTGCCAGCAGTACCTCGGTTGGCGAGCAGTACTTC
>TRBJ2-5|NA|TRBV6-1|medium-sized
CASSEGSTRSETQYF
TGTGCCAGCAGTGAAGGATCGACTAGGTCAGAGACCCAGTACTTC
>TRBJ1-3|NA|TRBV7-2|NA
CASSPGPGRGEGNTIYF
TGTGCCAGCAGCCCTGGTCCGGGTCGGGGTGAGGGGAACACCATATATTTT
>TRBJ2-3|NA|TRBV6-4|large
CASSDRVTDTQYF
TGTGCCAGCAGTGACAGGGTCACAGATACGCAGTATTTT
>TRBJ1-2|NA|TRBV12-3/TRBV12-4|NA
CASSPTLNYGYTF
TGTGCCAGCAGCCCGACACTTAACTATGGCTACACCTTC
>TRBJ2-5|NA|TRBV10-3|NA
CAISESNGLETQYF
TGTGCCATCAGTGAGTCGAACGGGCTGGAGACCCAGTACTTC
>TRBJ2-2|TRBD1|TRBV7-9|NA
CASNLLGTVNTGELFF
TGTGCCAGCAACCTCCTAGGGACAGTGAACACCGGGGAGCTGTTTTTT
>TRBJ1-2|TRBD1|TRBV6-1|NA
CASSVSGQELYGYTF
TGTGCCAGCAGCGTGTCGGGACAGGAGCTCTATGGCTACACCTTC
>TRBJ2-3|NA|TRBV6-1|NA
CASTNADTQYF
TGTGCCAGCACCAACGCAGATACGCAGTATTTT
>TRBJ2-5|NA|TRBV12-3/TRBV12-4|NA
CASSTGSQETQYF
TGTGCCAGCTCAACAGGGTCCCAAGAGACCCAGTACTTC
>TRBJ2-7|TRBD1|TRBV6-1|NA
CASSPYRTGPSSYEQYF
TGTGCCAGCAGTCCCTACCGGACAGGGCCAAGCTCCTACGAGCAGTACTTC
>TRBJ1-6|TRBD1|TRBV6-2/TRBV6-3|NA
CASSLDRGLASYNSPLHF
TGTGCCAGCAGTTTAGACAGGGGGCTGGCCTCCTATAATTCACCCCTCCACTTT
>TRBJ1-5|TRBD1|TRBV19|medium-sized
CASSRRGRGANQPQHF
TGTGCCAGTAGTAGGAGGGGGCGAGGGGCCAATCAGCCCCAGCATTTT
>TRBJ1-1|NA|TRBV12-3/TRBV12-4|few
CASSPTRQRRHTEAFF
TGTGCCAGCAGTCCGACCCGACAGCGACGACACACTGAAGCTTTCTTT
>TRBJ1-6|NA|TRBV30|few
CAARLSSYNSPLHF
TGTGCCGCCAGATTAAGCTCCTATAATTCACCCCTCCACTTT
>TRBJ2-7|NA|TRBV5-8|NA
CASSTSDSPYEQYF
TGTGCCAGCAGCACATCGGACAGCCCCTACGAGCAGTACTTC
>TRBJ2-2|NA|TRBV7-3|NA
CASSLTNTGELFF
TGTGCCAGCAGCTTAACGAACACCGGGGAGCTGTTTTTT
>TRBJ1-2|NA|TRBV12-3/TRBV12-4|few
CASSFGGSVYGYTF
TGTGCCAGCAGTTTCGGGGGGAGTGTCTATGGCTACACCTTC
>TRBJ2-5|NA|TRBV5-1|large
CASSSGQLQETQYF
TGCGCCAGCAGCTCAGGACAGTTACAAGAGACCCAGTACTTC
>TRBJ1-1|NA|TRBV21-1|few
CSTEGAGSEAFF
TGTTCTACAGAAGGGGCTGGGTCTGAAGCTTTCTTT
>TRBJ1-6|NA|TRBV30|NA
CAWEGTQRTHSPLHF
TGTGCCTGGGAGGGGACACAAAGGACCCACTCACCCCTCCACTTT
>TRBJ1-1|NA|TRBV7-9|NA
CASSFLTGPSTEAFF
TGTGCCAGCAGCTTCTTGACAGGCCCGAGCACTGAAGCTTTCTTT
>TRBJ1-5|TRBD1|TRBV30|NA
CAWSTLTGYGNQPQHF
TGTGCCTGGAGTACCTTGACAGGGTATGGCAATCAGCCCCAGCATTTT
>TRBJ2-5|TRBD1|TRBV30|NA
CAWGPPRTGFGETQYF
TGTGCCTGGGGTCCGCCGCGGACAGGGTTTGGAGAGACCCAGTACTTC
>TRBJ1-2|NA|TRBV5-4|NA
CASSLAIRANYGYTF
TGTGCCAGCAGCTTGGCGATCCGAGCTAACTATGGCTACACCTTC
>TRBJ2-7|NA|TRBV20-1|few
CSAAGLYPLEQYF
TGCAGTGCTGCGGGACTGTATCCGCTGGAGCAGTACTTC
>TRBJ2-1|TRBD2|TRBV7-9|NA
CASSLSGGLNNEQFF
TGTGCCAGCAGCCTAAGCGGGGGGCTAAACAATGAGCAGTTCTTC
>TRBJ2-1|NA|TRBV12-3/TRBV12-4|NA
CASSLEWGTFRFF
TGTGCCAGCAGTTTAGAGTGGGGGACCTTTCGGTTCTTC
>TRBJ1-2|NA|TRBV2|large
CASRDGANYGYTF
TGTGCCAGCAGGGACGGAGCTAACTATGGCTACACCTTC
>TRBJ1-3|TRBD1|TRBV7-9|large
CASSLERTGLNTIYF
TGTGCCAGCAGCTTAGAGCGGACAGGGTTAAACACCATATATTTT
>TRBJ2-3|TRBD1|TRBV20-1|medium-sized
CSAMSGTGSTDTQYF
TGCAGTGCTATGTCCGGGACAGGCAGCACAGATACGCAGTATTTT
>TRBJ2-2|NA|TRBV7-9|few
CASSFLSGELFF
TGTGCCAGCAGCTTTCTGTCCGGGGAGCTGTTTTTT
>TRBJ1-2|NA|TRBV9|NA
CASSRSGEPYGYTF
TGTGCCAGCAGCCGCTCTGGAGAACCTTATGGCTACACCTTC
>TRBJ2-1|TRBD2|TRBV7-9|NA
CASSFILAGNNNEQFF
TGTGCCAGCAGCTTCATACTAGCGGGCAATAACAATGAGCAGTTCTTC
>TRBJ1-6|NA|TRBV12-3/TRBV12-4|NA
CASSRERGGSPLHF
TGTGCCAGCAGCCGAGAAAGGGGAGGTTCACCCCTCCACTTT
>TRBJ2-3|NA|TRBV7-2|NA
CASSSPIVPSTDTQYF
TGTGCCAGCAGCTCACCTATAGTGCCTTCCACAGATACGCAGTATTTT
>TRBJ2-1|TRBD2|TRBV27|few
CASNHGTSYREQFF
TGTGCCAGCAACCACGGGACTAGCTATAGGGAGCAGTTCTTC
>TRBJ1-1|NA|TRBV12-3/TRBV12-4|few
CASSSLLNTEAFF
TGTGCCAGCAGCTCACTATTGAACACTGAAGCTTTCTTT
>TRBJ2-7|NA|TRBV5-1|NA
CASSLGSGLPSTYEQYF
TGCGCCAGCAGCTTGGGATCCGGGCTGCCCTCTACCTACGAGCAGTACTTC
>TRBJ1-2|NA|TRBV2|NA
CASSEAGYGYTF
TGTGCCAGCAGTGAAGCGGGGTATGGCTACACCTTC
>TRBJ1-2|NA|TRBV12-3/TRBV12-4|NA
CASSKGGGNYGYTF
TGTGCCAGCAGTAAGGGGGGTGGGAACTATGGCTACACCTTC
>TRBJ2-1|TRBD2|TRBV7-6|NA
CASSPSGGANEQFF
TGTGCCAGCAGCCCTAGCGGGGGGGCCAATGAGCAGTTCTTC
>TRBJ1-5|NA|TRBV27|few
CASSHINQPQHF
TGTGCCAGCAGTCATATAAATCAGCCCCAGCATTTT
>TRBJ1-5|NA|TRBV6-5|medium-sized
CASSYSSIPSNQPQHF
TGTGCCAGCAGTTACTCTAGCATTCCGAGCAATCAGCCCCAGCATTTT
>TRBJ2-3|TRBD2|TRBV11-3|NA
CASSLNSGGDTQYF
TGTGCCAGCAGCTTAAATAGCGGGGGCGATACGCAGTATTTT